These T cell receptor beta chains were read from a single sample in a study of blood T cell repertoires in COVID-19. Assay: immunoSEQ multiplex PCR; the TCRdb copy retains only in-frame clones and omits some. The profile covers 55,000 to 70,000 clones, with approximately 86% appearing a single time and roughly 8.4% taken by the ten largest. Specimen: peripheral blood. The receptors derive from a woman in her 70s with active COVID-19. Both conserved end residues are part of each CDR3. The order of the fields is J gene, V gene, D gene, clone size, CDR3 DNA, CDR3 protein. A D gene is named only where the DNA matches it firmly. Expanded clones get a size class; other rows say once, few or many, or leave the size out.

TRBJ1-2 | TRBV15 | NA | NA | TGTGCCACCAGCAGAGATAGGGGCAGGAACTATGGCTACACCTTC | CATSRDRGRNYGYTF
TRBJ2-3 | TRBV9 | TRBD2 | NA | TGTGCCAGCAGCATTCTTAGCGGGAATATCCATACGCAGTATTTT | CASSILSGNIHTQYF
TRBJ1-4 | TRBV18 | NA | NA | TGTGCCAGCTCCACGTCGGCGCTAGTATTCGAAAAACTGTTTTTT | CASSTSALVFEKLFF
TRBJ2-5 | TRBV28 | NA | NA | TGTGCCAGCAGTTTACCGGGAGAAGGGGAGACCCAGTACTTC | CASSLPGEGETQYF
TRBJ2-6 | TRBV7-6 | NA | NA | TGTGCCAGCAGCTTAGGCCCCCTTTTGGCAGGGGCTGGGGCCAACGTCCTGACTTTC | CASSLGPLLAGAGANVLTF
TRBJ2-4 | TRBV6-1 | NA | NA | TGTGCCAGCAGTGAAATGGGGGGAACCAAAAACATTCAGTACTTC | CASSEMGGTKNIQYF
TRBJ1-2 | TRBV28 | NA | NA | TGTGCCAGCAGTTTAGAAGGAACAGGGACCAACTATGGCTACACCTTC | CASSLEGTGTNYGYTF
TRBJ2-5 | TRBV12-3/TRBV12-4 | TRBD1 | NA | TGTGCCAGCACAGACAGGGGTGAGACCCAGTACTTC | CASTDRGETQYF
TRBJ2-3 | TRBV30 | NA | once | TGTGCCTGGAGTGTGGGGACACGAAACACAGATACGCAGTATTTT | CAWSVGTRNTDTQYF
TRBJ2-1 | TRBV5-1 | TRBD2 | NA | TGCGCCAGCAGCTTGGCCGGGCGAGCGGGAGATGCTGAGCAGTTCTTC | CASSLAGRAGDAEQFF
TRBJ2-7 | TRBV18 | TRBD1 | NA | TGTGCCAGCTCACCACAGGGACAGGGGGTAAAAGAGCAGTACTTC | CASSPQGQGVKEQYF
TRBJ2-1 | TRBV11-3 | TRBD1 | NA | TGTGCCAGCAGCGGGGGATCCAGGGGGTATGAGCAGTTCTTC | CASSGGSRGYEQFF
TRBJ2-3 | TRBV5-6 | TRBD2 | NA | TGTGCCAGCAGCCCATACTCCGGGACTAGCGGGAGGGATACGCAGTATTTT | CASSPYSGTSGRDTQYF
TRBJ2-3 | TRBV29-1 | TRBD1 | NA | TGCAGCGTTGTAGCAGGGGGAGTAGGAGATACGCAGTATTTT | CSVVAGGVGDTQYF
TRBJ1-6 | TRBV6-2/TRBV6-3 | NA | NA | TGTGCCAGCAGTCGTTTTAGTTCACCCCTCCACTTT | CASSRFSSPLHF
TRBJ2-7 | TRBV11-1 | TRBD2 | NA | TGTGCCAGCAGCCGTTCGACTAGCGGGAGCGAGCAGTACTTC | CASSRSTSGSEQYF
TRBJ2-5 | TRBV25-1 | TRBD1 | NA | TGTGCCAGCAGTCTCAGGGGGCACCAAGAGACCCAGTACTTC | CASSLRGHQETQYF
TRBJ2-7 | TRBV5-1 | NA | NA | TGCGCCAGCAGCTTGGCCGGGTCTCCTAGGAGCTCCTACGAGCAGTACTTC | CASSLAGSPRSSYEQYF
TRBJ2-2 | TRBV5-4 | TRBD2 | NA | TGTGCCAGCAGCTTACTAGCGGGAGAAACCGGGGAGCTGTTTTTT | CASSLLAGETGELFF
TRBJ2-7 | TRBV10-3 | TRBD1 | NA | TGTGCCATCAGTGAGTCGCTAGTGGGGACAGTCGCCTACGAGCAGTACTTC | CAISESLVGTVAYEQYF
TRBJ2-3 | TRBV5-4 | TRBD2 | NA | TGTGCCAGCAGCTCTGGGAGGGACACAGATACGCAGTATTTT | CASSSGRDTDTQYF
TRBJ1-4 | TRBV19 | NA | NA | TGTGCCAGTATTTGTTGGGGGGGGCGTGAAAAACTGTTTTTT | CASICWGGREKLFF
TRBJ2-6 | TRBV19 | TRBD1 | NA | TGTGCCAGTAGTTCCGACAGGGTTGGGGCCAACGTCCTGACTTTC | CASSSDRVGANVLTF
TRBJ1-1 | TRBV19 | NA | NA | TGTGCCAGTAGTAGGGCGGGGAATACAATTACTGAAGCTTTCTTT | CASSRAGNTITEAFF
TRBJ1-1 | TRBV28 | NA | NA | TGTGCCAGCAGACCAGGACAAAACACTGAAGCTTTCTTT | CASRPGQNTEAFF
TRBJ2-7 | TRBV19 | NA | NA | TGTGCCAGTAGCCCAGCGGTGGCCTACGAGCAGTACTTC | CASSPAVAYEQYF
TRBJ2-2 | TRBV30 | TRBD2 | few | TGTGCCTGGATAGCGGGAGTGGGGACCGGGGAGCTGTTTTTT | CAWIAGVGTGELFF
TRBJ1-6 | TRBV5-6 | NA | NA | TGTGCCAGCAGCTCGGGAGATTTCAGCTCCTATAATTCACCCCTCCACTTT | CASSSGDFSSYNSPLHF
TRBJ1-1 | TRBV30 | TRBD1 | NA | TGTGCCTGGGGGACAGGAAGGAACACTGAAGCTTTCTTT | CAWGTGRNTEAFF
TRBJ2-1 | TRBV14 | NA | NA | TGTGCCAGCAGCCACGGACACCCAATCTACAATGAGCAGTTCTTC | CASSHGHPIYNEQFF
TRBJ1-6 | TRBV7-9 | TRBD1 | NA | TGTGCCAGCAGCTTACTGGACAGGGATTCACCCCTCCACTTT | CASSLLDRDSPLHF
TRBJ1-4 | TRBV5-4 | NA | NA | TGTGCCAGCACAAGCGGGGGGAGGAACGAAAAACTGTTTTTT | CASTSGGRNEKLFF
TRBJ2-7 | TRBV5-1 | NA | NA | TGCGCCAGCAGCTTCGGGAGCGGTAGCTCCTACGAGCAGTACTTC | CASSFGSGSSYEQYF
TRBJ2-1 | TRBV11-2 | TRBD2 | NA | TGTGCCAGCAGCTCACTTGCGGGAGGGAGAAATGAGCAGTTCTTC | CASSSLAGGRNEQFF
TRBJ1-1 | TRBV20-1 | NA | NA | TGCAGTGCTAGTCCCCCCAAGGACATGAACACTGAAGCTTTCTTT | CSASPPKDMNTEAFF
TRBJ1-5 | TRBV27 | NA | NA | TGTGCCAGCAGTTCCTTGTCTAGCAATCAGCCCCAGCATTTT | CASSSLSSNQPQHF
TRBJ2-7 | TRBV28 | NA | NA | TGTGCCAGCAGTTTGGGGGGGCTAACCCTCGAGCAGTACTTC | CASSLGGLTLEQYF
TRBJ1-6 | TRBV28 | NA | NA | TGTGCCAGCAGTTTTGCCGGGGGAACCAATTCACCCCTCCACTTT | CASSFAGGTNSPLHF
TRBJ2-7 | TRBV28 | NA | once | TGTGCCAGCAGTTTAGGGTCAGGAACGGCCAGCTCCTACGAGCAGTACTTC | CASSLGSGTASSYEQYF
TRBJ2-1 | TRBV14 | TRBD2 | NA | TGTGCCAGCAGCCGACTAGCGGGCCTCTCCTACAATGAGCAGTTCTTC | CASSRLAGLSYNEQFF
TRBJ2-1 | TRBV20-1 | NA | NA | TGCAGTGCTAGTGAAGCTTTGTTAAACAATGAGCAGTTCTTC | CSASEALLNNEQFF
TRBJ2-7 | TRBV3-1/TRBV3-2 | NA | NA | TGTGCCAGCAGATGGACAGAAGACCCCTACGAGCAGTACTTC | CASRWTEDPYEQYF
TRBJ2-1 | TRBV5-5 | TRBD2 | NA | TGTGCCAGCAACCTAGCGGGAGGTTCCTACAATGAGCAGTTCTTC | CASNLAGGSYNEQFF
TRBJ2-7 | TRBV5-1 | TRBD1 | few | TGCGCCAGCAGCCGGGACAGCCTCTACGAGCAGTACTTC | CASSRDSLYEQYF
TRBJ2-1 | TRBV6-6 | NA | NA | TGTGCCAGTTCCCTAGCCCAATCAAATGAGCAGTTCTTC | CASSLAQSNEQFF